This T cell receptor (beta chain) was profiled in a study of blood T cell repertoires in COVID-19. Study-wide background: Some COVID-19 samples were acute and others convalescent; all came from the United States, Italy and Spain. T cells, B-cell-depleted T cells, or PBMCs supplied cDNA or gDNA.

V was pared by 8 bases and J by 0 bases, with 20 bases between. Germline values: CDR1 SNHLY, CDR2 FYNNEI. The CDR3 consists of 17 residues. Per the original methods: Nucleated cell counts were estimated from reference gene primer amplification. Sequencing was performed with immunoSEQ multiplex PCR; in TCRdb, only in-frame clones are kept and a portion is missing. V, J and clone size are taken as reported in that table, and D and trimming were inferred from the DNA itself. In the table there are approximately 250,000 clones, 75% to 90% of which are singletons. This clone came up a few times. The sample was peripheral blood. The receptor was derived from a human donor in a cohort sampled during active COVID-19. The gene calls are TRBV2 and TRBJ1-3; TRBD1 might be the D (6 bases). The CDR3 DNA follows: TGTGCCAGCCGTAAGAACAGGGCCTCCTTCTCTGGAAACACCATATATTTT. This gives the protein CASRKNRASFSGNTIYF. Full variable domain (rest looked up from reference TRBV2 and TRBJ1-3): EPEVTQTPSHQVTQMGQEVILRCVPISNHLYFYWYRQILGQKVEFLVSFYNNEISEKSEIFDDQFSVERPDGSNFTLKIRSTKLEDSAMYFCASRKNRASFSGNTIYFGEGSWLTVV.